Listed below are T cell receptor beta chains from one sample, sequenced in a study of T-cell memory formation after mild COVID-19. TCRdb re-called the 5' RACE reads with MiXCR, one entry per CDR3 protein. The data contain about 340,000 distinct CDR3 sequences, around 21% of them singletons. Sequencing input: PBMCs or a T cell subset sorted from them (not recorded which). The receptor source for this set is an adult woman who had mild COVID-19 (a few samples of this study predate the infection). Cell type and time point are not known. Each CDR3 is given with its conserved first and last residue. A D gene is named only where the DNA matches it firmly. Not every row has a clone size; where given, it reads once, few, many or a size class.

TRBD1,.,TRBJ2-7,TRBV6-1,CASSGDSRDRGFSYEQYF,TGTGCCAGCAGTGGGGACTCTCGGGACAGGGGATTTAGCTACGAGCAGTACTTC
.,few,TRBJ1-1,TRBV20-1,CSALYTEAFF,TGCAGTGCCCTCTACACTGAAGCTTTCTTT
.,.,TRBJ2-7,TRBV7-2,CASSLADRPRGYEQYF,TGTGCCAGCAGCTTAGCCGACAGGCCACGGGGGTACGAGCAGTACTTC
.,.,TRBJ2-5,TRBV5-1,CASGEPEGTQYF,TGCGCCAGCGGGGAACCTGAGGGGACCCAGTACTTC
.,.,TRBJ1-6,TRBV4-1,CASSQDIGSASPLHF,TGCGCCAGCAGCCAAGATATCGGAAGCGCATCACCCCTCCACTTT
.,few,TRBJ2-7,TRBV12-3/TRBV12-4,CASSLSLSGYEQYF,TGTGCCAGCAGTTTGTCCCTCTCGGGGTACGAGCAGTACTTC
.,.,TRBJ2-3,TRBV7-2,CASSFLGGSTDTQYF,TGTGCCAGCAGCTTCTTGGGCGGGAGCACAGATACGCAGTATTTT
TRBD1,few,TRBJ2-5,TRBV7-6,CASSLRQGSIQETQYF,TGTGCCAGCAGCCTCCGACAGGGGTCTATACAAGAGACCCAGTACTTC
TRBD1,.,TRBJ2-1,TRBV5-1,CASSLASGQGNNEQFF,TGCGCCAGCAGCTTGGCCTCCGGACAGGGAAACAATGAGCAGTTCTTC
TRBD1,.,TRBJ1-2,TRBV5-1,CASSESVVRGQGAGGYTF,TGCGCCAGCAGCGAATCGGTAGTTCGGGGACAGGGGGCTGGAGGCTACACCTTC
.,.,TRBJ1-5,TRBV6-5,CASSYGPPGHSNQPQHF,TGTGCCAGCAGTTATGGCCCCCCAGGGCATAGCAATCAGCCCCAGCATTTT
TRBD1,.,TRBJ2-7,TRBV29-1,CSVQGDRAKSEQYF,TGCAGCGTTCAGGGGGACAGGGCGAAGAGCGAGCAGTACTTC
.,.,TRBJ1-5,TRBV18,CASSPTGTKNQPQHF,TGTGCCAGCTCACCAACCGGGACAAAAAATCAGCCCCAGCATTTT
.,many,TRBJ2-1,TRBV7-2,CASSLPVQSYNEQFF,TGTGCCAGCAGCCTGCCAGTCCAGTCCTACAATGAGCAGTTCTTC
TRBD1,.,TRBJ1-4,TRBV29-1,CSVGTGFGGELFF,TGCAGCGTTGGGACAGGGTTTGGTGGTGAACTGTTTTTT
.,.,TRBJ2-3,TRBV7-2,CASSFGTGYTDTQYF,TGTGCCAGCAGCTTCGGGACTGGATACACAGATACGCAGTATTTT
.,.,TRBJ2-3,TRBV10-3,CAIAKTDTQYF,TGTGCCATCGCCAAGACAGATACGCAGTATTTT
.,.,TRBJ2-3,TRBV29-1,CSVGADTSTDTQYF,TGCAGCGTTGGAGCGGATACTAGCACAGATACGCAGTATTTT
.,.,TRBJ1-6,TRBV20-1,CSGGTNHNSPLHF,TGCAGTGGCGGGACAAACCATAATTCACCCCTCCACTTT
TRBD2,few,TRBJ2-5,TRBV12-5,CASVPDRGDEETQYF,TGTGCTAGTGTGCCCGATCGGGGGGATGAGGAGACCCAGTACTTC
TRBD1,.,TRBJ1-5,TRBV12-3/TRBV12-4,CASRLGGLGSNQPQHF,TGTGCCAGCAGACTAGGGGGCTTGGGAAGCAATCAGCCCCAGCATTTT
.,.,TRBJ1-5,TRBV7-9,CASSSAKPGDSNQPQHF,TGTGCCAGCAGCTCCGCCAAACCCGGGGATAGCAATCAGCCCCAGCATTTT
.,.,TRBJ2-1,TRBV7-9,CASSTQRPEQFF,TGTGCCAGCAGCACGCAGAGACCTGAGCAGTTCTTC
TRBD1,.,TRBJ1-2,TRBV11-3,CASSRGTGDKDGYTF,TGTGCCAGCAGCCGCGGGACAGGGGATAAGGATGGCTACACCTTC
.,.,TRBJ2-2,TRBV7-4,CACWGPNTGELFF,TGTGCCTGCTGGGGCCCCAACACCGGGGAGCTGTTTTTT
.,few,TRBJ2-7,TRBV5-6,CASSIRGYEQYF,TGTGCCAGCAGCATCCGGGGTTACGAGCAGTACTTC
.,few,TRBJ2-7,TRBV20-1,CSAKTGTLTYEQYF,TGCAGTGCTAAAACAGGGACCTTAACCTACGAGCAGTACTTC
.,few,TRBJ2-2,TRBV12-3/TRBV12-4,CASSRTGTYTGELFF,TGTGCCAGCAGTCGGACCGGGACGTACACCGGGGAGCTGTTTTTT
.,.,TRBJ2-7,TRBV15,CATSRPGRSLYEQYF,TGTGCCACCAGCAGACCGGGACGAAGTCTCTACGAGCAGTACTTC
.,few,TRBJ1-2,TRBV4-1,CASSQALGAYGYTF,TGCGCCAGCAGCCAAGCGTTAGGGGCCTATGGCTACACCTTC
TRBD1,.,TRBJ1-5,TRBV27,CASSPQGNSAQPQHF,TGTGCCAGCAGCCCACAGGGGAACTCGGCTCAGCCCCAGCATTTT
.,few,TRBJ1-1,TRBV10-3,CAISEGGLEAFF,TGTGCCATCAGTGAAGGGGGGCTGGAAGCTTTCTTT
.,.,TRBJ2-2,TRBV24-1,CATSDPLSSGDTGELFF,TGTGCCACCAGTGATCCCTTGTCGAGCGGAGATACCGGGGAGCTGTTTTTT
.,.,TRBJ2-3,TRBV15,CATSRAASRLITDTQYF,TGTGCCACCAGCAGAGCGGCTAGCCGCTTGATCACAGATACGCAGTATTTT
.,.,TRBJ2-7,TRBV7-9,CASSSTWALEQYF,TGTGCCAGCAGCTCTACATGGGCACTCGAGCAGTACTTC